A single sample is the source of the 30 T cell receptor beta chains below, sequenced in a study of control samples from healthy donors and cancer patients. Here immunoSEQ multiplex PCR was the method, and the copy in TCRdb shows in-frame clones only, minus some. The sample includes 99,000 or so clones, roughly four fifths of them seen just once. Sequenced input: blood. Receptors originate from a man aged 60-69 years in good health.

This clone was found a few times. V is TRBV29-1 and J is TRBJ1-2; the D gene is possibly TRBD1 (5 bases). Germline CDR1 SQVTM, CDR2 ANQGSEA. This CDR3 has 13 amino acids. V lost 6 bases, J lost 8 bases, and 19 bases lay in between. CDR3 sequence reads: CSVGDAAGIGYTF. As DNA, the CDR3 is TGCAGCGTGGGGGATGCTGCAGGGATAGGCTACACCTTC.

V and J are TRBV5-8 and TRBJ2-7; D call uncertain. This CDR3 comprises 13 residues. Trimming stripped 4 bases from V and 9 bases from J, with 17 bases between. Germline assignment: CDR1 SGHTS and CDR2 YDEGEE. Written as DNA, the CDR3 is TGTGCCAGCAGCGATGGACGGGCTCCGGGGCAGTACTTC. It yields the protein CASSDGRAPGQYF.

The chain couples TRBV7-9 to TRBJ2-2; D may be TRBD1 (6 bases). The V end lost 1 base, the J end lost 4 bases, and 10 bases lay between the germline ends. The CDR3 contains 15 residues. Germline-derived CDR1 and CDR2 are SEHNR and FQNEAQ (reference sequence). CDR3 sequence (DNA): TGTGCCAGCAGCTTAGAGGACAGATTCACCGGGGAGCTGTTTTTT. This sequence encodes CASSLEDRFTGELFF.

This chain joins TRBV13 and TRBJ2-7; 9 bases align to TRBD1. V was pared by 5 bases and J by 5 bases, with 7 bases of the junction left unmatched. The CDR3 extends over 14 amino acids. Per the germline V gene, CDR1 is PRHDT and CDR2 is FYEKMQ (reference sequence). CDR3 loop: CASSPRTGANEQYF. Here the CDR3 DNA reads TGTGCCAGCAGCCCCCGGACAGGGGCAAACGAGCAGTACTTC.

This clone was detected a few times. V and J are TRBV7-2 and TRBJ2-3, with D possibly TRBD1 on 5 matching bases. CDR3 length equals 11 residues. Germline V lookup: CDR1 SGHTA, CDR2 FQGNSA. With 4 bases removed from V and 6 bases from J, the gap between germline ends came to 5 bases. Written as DNA, the CDR3 is TGTGCCAGCAGCTACAGGGATACGCAGTATTTT. The encoded protein is CASSYRDTQYF.

The chain employs TRBV5-1 and TRBJ1-6; perhaps TRBD1 as D (6 bases). The CDR3 is 16 residues long. Deletions cut 0 bases from V and 8 bases from J, with 15 bases between. Germline V gene data show CDR1 as SGHRS and CDR2 as YFSETQ. CDR3 sequence: CASSLEDPGEYSPLHF. The CDR3 DNA follows: TGCGCCAGCAGCTTGGAGGACCCAGGGGAATATTCACCCCTCCACTTT.

This clone was picked up a small number of times. CDR3: CASSYQGDQPQHF. CDR3 bases: TGTGCCAGCAGTTATCAGGGGGACCAGCCCCAGCATTTT. The chain joins TRBV6-6 to TRBJ1-5; 7 nucleotides agree with TRBD1. V lost 3 bases and J lost 7; bases outside the gene matches: 3. The germline gives CDR1 MNHNY, CDR2 SVGAGI (reference sequence). This CDR3 region has 13 residues.

The rearrangement joins TRBV5-4 to TRBJ2-2; D unclear. The CDR3 sequence is 13 residues long. CDR1 is SGHNT and CDR2 is YYREEE in the germline V gene (reference sequence). Trimming shortened V by 1 base and J by 7 bases, and 8 bases separated the two germline ends. CDR3 nucleotides: TGTGCCAGCAGCTTGCGCGTCGGCGGGGAGCTGTTTTTT. Its protein product is CASSLRVGGELFF.

Only a few counts were recorded for this clone. The chain links TRBV5-5 to TRBJ1-5; 10 bases map to TRBD1. The CDR3 covers 16 residues. Germline V lookup: CDR1 SGHKS, CDR2 YYEKEE (reference sequence). With V trimmed by 4 bases and J by 2 bases, 6 bases remained unmatched. CDR3 in amino acids: CASSPRQGAGNQPQHF. CDR3 nucleotides: TGTGCCAGCAGCCCGAGACAGGGGGCGGGCAATCAGCCCCAGCATTTT.

A single count supports this clone. The rearrangement links TRBV3-1 (or the pseudogene TRBV3-2) to TRBJ2-7, with D possibly matching TRBD1 (6 bases). The CDR3 consists of 15 residues. Trimming cost V 1 base and J 3 bases, with 13 bases left between them. CDR1 and CDR2 from the germline V gene are LGHDT and YNNKEL (reference sequence). The CDR3, as DNA: TGTGCCAGCAGCCAAGCGGGACACATGAACTACGAGCAGTACTTC. This translates into CASSQAGHMNYEQYF.

CDR3 in DNA: TGTGCCAGCAGCTTAGTACTACCCACAGATACGCAGTATTTT. This sequence encodes CASSLVLPTDTQYF. The J gene is TRBJ2-3, the V gene TRBV11-2; D call uncertain. This CDR3 is 14 amino acids long. The V and J ends lost 1 base and 2 bases respectively, with 7 bases between them. Germline CDR1 is SGHAT and CDR2 is FQNNGV.

The table lists this clone with a few counts. The gene calls are TRBV6-5 and TRBJ2-2; D uncertain. With 7 bases removed from V and 1 base from J, the gap between germline ends came to 10 bases. Per the germline V gene, CDR1 is MNHEY and CDR2 is SVGAGI. CDR3 length: 14 amino acids. DNA for the CDR3: TGTGCCAGCAACCGTTACAGGAACACCGGGGAGCTGTTTTTT. Amino acid sequence: CASNRYRNTGELFF.

This clone is a singleton in its sample. CDR3 bases: TGTGCCAGCTCACCACGCTGGACTAGCGGGAAGTCAGCAGTAGAGACCCAGTACTTC. Amino acids: CASSPRWTSGKSAVETQYF. J is TRBJ2-5 and V is TRBV18; TRBD2 matches 12 bases. CDR1 KGHSH and CDR2 LQKENI come from the germline V gene. V lost 1 base and J lost 4; bases outside the gene matches: 13. CDR3 size: 19 residues.

The J gene is TRBJ1-5, the V gene TRBV19; 7 bases are a match to TRBD1. V lost 6 bases and J lost 0; bases outside the gene matches: 5. This CDR3 has 15 amino acids. Germline V gives CDR1 LNHDA, CDR2 SQIVND (reference sequence). CDR3 DNA sequence: TGTGCCAGTAGGGGACAGTTTAATAGCAATCAGCCCCAGCATTTT. Amino acid sequence: CASRGQFNSNQPQHF. The variable domain in full, with the rest retrieved from reference TRBV19 and TRBJ1-5, is DGGITQSPKYLFRKEGQNVTLSCEQNLNHDAMYWYRQDPGQGLRLIYYSQIVNDFQKGDIAEGYSVSREKKESFPLTVTSAQKNPTAFYLCASRGQFNSNQPQHFGDGTRLSIL.

The gene calls are TRBV6-5 and TRBJ2-7, with no clear D. This CDR3 is built from 12 residues. Germline V gene lookup returns CDR1 MNHEY and CDR2 SVGAGI. Between the trimmed V and J ends, which lost 6 bases and 3 bases, there was a span of 9 bases. The CDR3 region has the DNA TGTGCCAGCAGGGAGTTAGGCTACGAGCAGTACTTC. This codes for CASRELGYEQYF.

The rearrangement uses TRBV10-1 and TRBJ1-1, with TRBD1 matching over 7 bases. Losses at the gene ends were 6 bases for V and 5 bases for J; bases not matched to a gene: 6. This CDR3 contains 13 residues. Germline CDR1 and CDR2: WNHNN and SYGVQD (reference sequence). The CDR3 is CASRRGLTTEAFF. Written as DNA, the CDR3 is TGCGCCAGCAGGAGGGGGCTTACGACTGAAGCTTTCTTT.

The rearrangement links TRBV2 to TRBJ2-7; 9 positions agree with TRBD1. This CDR3 contains 15 residues. Germline V gene data show CDR1 as SNHLY and CDR2 as FYNNEI. J was trimmed by 0 bases and V by 6 bases; bases with no gene match: 6. Here the CDR3 DNA reads TGTGCCAGCAGGAACAGGGGGCTTACCTCCTACGAGCAGTACTTC. It encodes CASRNRGLTSYEQYF.

The count of this clone is one. The V gene is TRBV18, the J gene TRBJ2-7; no clear D. The germline gives CDR1 KGHSH, CDR2 LQKENI. The CDR3 length is 11 residues. Trimming cost V 4 bases and J 0 bases, with 1 base left between them. The CDR3 is CASSLSYEQYF. The CDR3 DNA follows: TGTGCCAGCTCACTCTCCTACGAGCAGTACTTC.

The CDR3 nucleotides are TGTGCCTGGAGGTCTGCGGGTGAAGCTTTCTTT. Protein product: CAWRSAGEAFF. This rearrangement joins TRBV30 to TRBJ1-1; D remains unclear. V was shortened by 3 bases and J by 7 bases, with 9 bases between the two germline ends. The CDR3 runs 11 residues. Germline V gene sequence: CDR1 GTSNPN, CDR2 SVGIG (reference sequence).

The gene calls are TRBV5-1 and TRBJ2-2; no clear D. V was clipped by 3 bases and J by 2 bases, with 14 bases between them. CDR3 size: 16 residues. Germline loops: CDR1 SGHRS, CDR2 YFSETQ. CDR3 sequence (DNA): TGCGCCAGCAGCTCCATAGAAAGACTCAACACCGGGGAGCTGTTTTTT. As protein: CASSSIERLNTGELFF.

The chain recombines TRBV5-6 with TRBJ1-1, with D maybe TRBD1 (6 bases). V lost 3 bases, J lost 0 bases, and 9 bases lay in between. This CDR3 is 14 amino acids long. CDR1 is SGHDT and CDR2 is YYEEEE in the germline V gene. CDR3 nucleotides: TGTGCCAGCAGCTCGGACAGACTGAACACTGAAGCTTTCTTT. Encoded protein: CASSSDRLNTEAFF.

The chain carries TRBV6-5 and TRBJ2-7; 7 bases line up with TRBD2. The CDR3 has 12 residues. Germline CDR1 is MNHEY and CDR2 is SVGAGI. The V gene end was trimmed by 8 bases and the J gene end by 9 bases; junction bases not matched to a gene: 10. Written as DNA, the CDR3 is TGTGCCAGCGGGGGGGACTTGCCTGCGCAGTACTTC. It encodes CASGGDLPAQYF.

This chain links TRBV3-1 (or the pseudogene TRBV3-2) with TRBJ1-2; D unresolved. From germline, CDR1 is LGHDT and CDR2 YNNKEL (reference sequence). The CDR3 is made up of 14 amino acids. Trimming pared 5 bases from V and 3 bases from J, leaving 13 bases between. In nucleotides, the CDR3 is TGTGCCAGCAGCGGAGGACTGTTCGACTATGGCTACACCTTC. The encoded protein is CASSGGLFDYGYTF.

This clone appeared many times. This chain connects TRBV5-4 to TRBJ1-5; 8 nucleotides align to TRBD1. Germline CDR1 is SGHNT and CDR2 is YYREEE (reference sequence). V lost 4 bases, J lost 7 bases, and 4 bases stayed unmatched. The CDR3 extends over 13 amino acids. CDR3 residues: CASSPDRAQPQHF. CDR3 DNA: TGTGCCAGCAGCCCGGACAGGGCCCAGCCCCAGCATTTT.

This clone was detected only once. CDR3 amino acids: CATSDSHHPDTQYF. CDR3 nucleotide sequence: TGTGCCACCAGTGATTCCCACCACCCAGATACGCAGTATTTT. The V gene is TRBV24-1, the J gene TRBJ2-3; D gene ambiguous. Germline V gene lookup returns CDR1 KGHDR and CDR2 SFDVKD. Trimming took 2 bases from V and 4 from J, leaving 9 bases between them. The CDR3 spans 14 residues.

The chain carries TRBV7-9 and TRBJ1-2; weak D call: TRBD1 (5 bases). Trimming removed 5 bases at V and 4 bases at J, with 14 bases between. This CDR3 has 14 amino acids. CDR1 is SEHNR and CDR2 is FQNEAQ in the germline V gene (reference sequence). CDR3 DNA: TGTGCCAGCAGCCCGGGGACGAACCTCTATGGCTACACCTTC. Protein sequence: CASSPGTNLYGYTF.

The chain is built from TRBV4-1 and TRBJ1-3; D not certain. CDR3 length: 17 amino acids. The V end was cut by 6 bases, the J end by 0 bases, with 18 bases between. Looked up from germline, CDR1 is MGHRA and CDR2 is YSYEKL. The CDR3 reads CASSRGGFIISGNTIYF. Written as DNA, the CDR3 is TGCGCCAGCAGTCGTGGAGGATTCATCATCTCTGGAAACACCATATATTTT.

Comment on this clone: The sample carries other DNA sequences with the same CDR3. The J gene is TRBJ2-7, the V gene TRBV11-2, with 7 bases aligning to TRBD1. V dropped 2 bases and J dropped 5; count of bases not matched to a gene: 0. CDR1 is SGHAT and CDR2 is FQNNGV in the germline V gene. The CDR3 covers 12 residues. The CDR3 region is CASSLTGDEQYF. The DNA for the CDR3 is TGTGCCAGCAGCTTAACAGGGGACGAGCAGTACTTC. Full variable domain (outside the CDR3, taken from reference TRBV11-2 and TRBJ2-7): EAGVAQSPRYKIIEKRQSVAFWCNPISGHATLYWYQQILGQGPKLLIQFQNNGVVDDSQLPKDRFSAERLKGVDSTLKIQPAKLEDSAVYLCASSLTGDEQYFGPGTRLTVT.

This chain's CDR3 is CASSMWPGRVTDTQYF. CDR3 bases: TGTGCCAGCAGCATGTGGCCGGGACGAGTGACAGATACGCAGTATTTT. The genes are TRBV21-1 and TRBJ2-3. TRBV21-1 represents a pseudogene. The length of the CDR3 is 16 residues.

The J gene is TRBJ1-4, the V gene TRBV15; TRBD1 matches at 9 bases. The CDR3 spans 15 residues. V gave up 1 base and J gave up 8 bases; unmatched junction bases: 5. Germline V lookup: CDR1 LNHNV, CDR2 YYDKDF (reference sequence). CDR3 bases: TGTGCCACCAGCAGAGGGGACAGGGATGGAGAAAAACTGTTTTTT. This codes for CATSRGDRDGEKLFF.